Listed below are T cell receptor beta chains from one sample, sequenced in a study of T cells in Graves' hyperthyroidism and ophthalmopathy. Using its own MiXCR run on the multiplex PCR reads, TCRdb lists one record per CDR3 protein. The sample holds around 580,000 distinct CDR3 sequences, more than 45% seen once. The sequencing input was peripheral blood or thyroid tissue (not recorded which). The origin of the receptors is a woman under 30 with Graves' hyperthyroidism. The CDR3 runs from the conserved cysteine through the conserved F or W. A D gene is named only where the DNA matches it firmly. Expanded clones are given a class, and other clones once, few, many or no size at all.

cdr3_nt | cdr3_aa | j_call | cdr3_length | v_call | d_call | clone_size
TGTGCCAGCAGCTTCCGACAGGGAGGGAATGAGCAGTTCTTC | CASSFRQGGNEQFF | TRBJ2-1 | 14 | TRBV11-3 | - | -
TGTGCCAGCAGTGAGACAGGGTCCTATGGCTACACCTTC | CASSETGSYGYTF | TRBJ1-2 | 13 | TRBV2 | TRBD1 | many
TGTGCCAGCAGCGTCGGACTAGCGGGAGACCAAGAGACCCAGTACTTC | CASSVGLAGDQETQYF | TRBJ2-5 | 16 | TRBV9 | TRBD2 | many
TGTGCCAGCAGCCAAAGGTCAGGCAGGAATGAAAAACTGTTTTTT | CASSQRSGRNEKLFF | TRBJ1-4 | 15 | TRBV16 | - | -
TGTGCCAGCAGTTTAGGCGCAGCCTATGGCTACACCTTC | CASSLGAAYGYTF | TRBJ1-2 | 13 | TRBV27 | - | many
TGTGCCACCAGTGATTCGACAGTGAGAAACTATGGCTACACCTTC | CATSDSTVRNYGYTF | TRBJ1-2 | 15 | TRBV24-1 | - | many
TGTGCCAGCAGCGCAGCCGGGACCCGGGACCAGTACTTC | CASSAAGTRDQYF | TRBJ2-5 | 13 | TRBV9 | - | many
TGCAGCGTTGTGCCCCGGGACAGGGCGAACGGCTACACCTTC | CSVVPRDRANGYTF | TRBJ1-2 | 14 | TRBV29-1 | TRBD1 | -
TGTGCTAGCAGTGCTACCCCCATCACTAGCGGATACCAAGAGACCCAGTACTTC | CASSATPITSGYQETQYF | TRBJ2-5 | 18 | TRBV7-7 | TRBD2 | -
TGTGCCAGCAGCCCAGCGGAATCAGAGACCCAGTACTTC | CASSPAESETQYF | TRBJ2-5 | 13 | TRBV7-2 | - | many
TGTGCCAGCACTCGGGGGAGGTTCCCCCAGCATTTT | CASTRGRFPQHF | TRBJ1-5 | 12 | TRBV12-3/TRBV12-4 | - | -
TGCAGCGTTGAAGATAGGGGCTCTGGGGCCAACGTCCTGACTTTC | CSVEDRGSGANVLTF | TRBJ2-6 | 15 | TRBV29-1 | - | many
TGTGCCAGCAGCCTAGGACAGAAGGCAGGTCAGCCCCAGCATTTT | CASSLGQKAGQPQHF | TRBJ1-5 | 15 | TRBV11-1 | - | -
TGCGCCAGCTATAGGCTTACGGGCACTGAAGCTTTCTTT | CASYRLTGTEAFF | TRBJ1-1 | 13 | TRBV5-1 | - | many
TGTGCCAGCAGCCCAGACGACTTCAATGAGCAGTTCTTC | CASSPDDFNEQFF | TRBJ2-1 | 13 | TRBV9 | - | -
TGCGCCAGCAGCGCTTCAGGGCCGGACACTGAAGCTTTCTTT | CASSASGPDTEAFF | TRBJ1-1 | 14 | TRBV5-1 | - | -
TGTGCCAGCAGCTCCACCCTCCGGGCGTACTATGGCTACACCTTC | CASSSTLRAYYGYTF | TRBJ1-2 | 15 | TRBV7-2 | - | -
TGTGCCAGCAGTGCCCGCCAGGGACTAGCGGGCGGAGAGCAGTTCTTTAACTATGGCTACACCTTC | CASSARQGLAGGEQFFNYGYTF | TRBJ1-2 | 22 | TRBV2 | - | once
TGTGCCAGCAGCGTAGAGAGCAGGGGAAGTGACACTGAAGCTTTCTTT | CASSVESRGSDTEAFF | TRBJ1-1 | 16 | TRBV9 | - | many
TGTGCCACCAGTGATCCCCGAGGAGGAGACACGCAGTATTTT | CATSDPRGGDTQYF | TRBJ2-3 | 14 | TRBV24-1 | - | many
TGTGCCAGCAGCCCGGGACTAGCGCTAGACTACGAGCAGTACTTC | CASSPGLALDYEQYF | TRBJ2-7 | 15 | TRBV7-8 | TRBD2 | many
TGTGCTAGCGGAGCGTCAGCGAACACCGGGGAGCAGTACTTC | CASGASANTGEQYF | TRBJ2-7 | 14 | TRBV7-7 | - | once
TGCGCCAGCAGCTCCCTTGGGACAGCCAATTCACCCCTCCACTTT | CASSSLGTANSPLHF | TRBJ1-6 | 15 | TRBV5-1 | TRBD1 | -
TGCAGCGTTGATACCTCGGGGGCCCATAACTATGGCTACACCTTC | CSVDTSGAHNYGYTF | TRBJ1-2 | 15 | TRBV29-1 | - | many
TGTGCCAACAGGGGTCTAGGGACCTCGTTCGGCTACACCTTC | CANRGLGTSFGYTF | TRBJ1-2 | 14 | TRBV6-1 | TRBD1 | many
TGTGCCAGCAGGGACACTAGCGGGAGAGGGTACGAGCAGTACTTC | CASRDTSGRGYEQYF | TRBJ2-7 | 15 | TRBV25-1 | TRBD2 | -
TGTGCCAGCAGCCAACCGGGTTCAATCGGGGCCAACGTCCTGACTTTC | CASSQPGSIGANVLTF | TRBJ2-6 | 16 | TRBV7-9 | - | many
TGCGCCAGCAGCCAAGAGGCAGGGCTTTCCTACGAGCAGTACTTC | CASSQEAGLSYEQYF | TRBJ2-7 | 15 | TRBV4-1 | - | many
TGTGCCAGCAGCCAAGTATTCGGACTAGTATACGAGCAGTACTTC | CASSQVFGLVYEQYF | TRBJ2-7 | 15 | TRBV3-1 | TRBD2 | few
TGTGCCAGCAGCTTAGCGGGGCGCCCCGTAAACACTGAAGCTTTCTTT | CASSLAGRPVNTEAFF | TRBJ1-1 | 16 | TRBV11-3 | - | many
TGTGCCAGCAGCCCCCGGGCCGACGGGTCGCAGTTCTTC | CASSPRADGSQFF | TRBJ2-1 | 13 | TRBV7-3 | - | few
TGCAGCGTTGAACACGACCAAGAGACCCAGTACTTC | CSVEHDQETQYF | TRBJ2-5 | 12 | TRBV29-1 | - | -
TGTGCCAGCAGCTCGCCGGGACAGGGGTCGGGTAACACCATATATTTT | CASSSPGQGSGNTIYF | TRBJ1-3 | 16 | TRBV13 | TRBD1 | many
TGTGCCAGCAGGGGACAGGGGGCATTCTACGAGCAGTACTTC | CASRGQGAFYEQYF | TRBJ2-7 | 14 | TRBV6-1 | TRBD1 | many
TGTGCCACCAGTGGGCGAGTGGGGGGCCCCTACAATGAGCAGTTCTTC | CATSGRVGGPYNEQFF | TRBJ2-1 | 16 | TRBV24-1 | - | -
TGTGCCAGCAGCCCCCGGAGTAGCGGCGTCTACGAGCAGTACTTC | CASSPRSSGVYEQYF | TRBJ2-7 | 15 | TRBV7-2 | - | many
TGTGCCAGCAGTGCTGGACAGGGGGCCCCTGAAGCTTTC | CASSAGQGAPEAF | TRBJ2-6 | 13 | TRBV2 | TRBD1 | once
TGTGCCAGCAGCCGCGAGCTAGCGGGAGGTGTTGGTGAGCAGTTCTTC | CASSRELAGGVGEQFF | TRBJ2-1 | 16 | TRBV7-4 | TRBD2 | once
TGTGCCAGCAGCCAGGCTGGGACCACTGAAGCTTTCTTT | CASSQAGTTEAFF | TRBJ1-1 | 13 | TRBV12-3/TRBV12-4 | - | -
TGTGCCAGCAGCGTAGTCGGACAGGGGACGGGCTACACCTTC | CASSVVGQGTGYTF | TRBJ1-2 | 14 | TRBV9 | TRBD1 | -
TGTGCCAGCAGTGAAGACTGGGACCGGTATGGCTACACCTTC | CASSEDWDRYGYTF | TRBJ1-2 | 14 | TRBV6-1 | - | -
TGTGCCAGCAGCCAGGGGTTACCGAATGAGCTGTTTTTT | CASSQGLPNELFF | TRBJ2-2 | 13 | TRBV14 | - | -
TGTGCCAGCTCTGTAGGGACAGACCAGTACTTC | CASSVGTDQYF | TRBJ2-7 | 11 | TRBV7-9 | TRBD1 | many
TGCAGTGCCGGGGGGACAGGGGTGGATGGCTACACCTTC | CSAGGTGVDGYTF | TRBJ1-2 | 13 | TRBV20-1 | TRBD1 | -
TGTGCCAGCAGCTCATCGCCAGAAGAGACCCAGTACTTC | CASSSSPEETQYF | TRBJ2-5 | 13 | TRBV7-3 | - | -
TGTGCCAGCAGCCAGGGGGCGGATCAGCCCCAGCATTTT | CASSQGADQPQHF | TRBJ1-5 | 13 | TRBV12-3/TRBV12-4 | TRBD1 | many
TGTGCCAGCAGCGTTGGATGGGAGACTTCCTACGAGCAGTACTTC | CASSVGWETSYEQYF | TRBJ2-7 | 15 | TRBV9 | - | many
TGTGCCAGCAGCTTGGGACCTTTGAGCTCCTACGAGCAGTACTTC | CASSLGPLSSYEQYF | TRBJ2-7 | 15 | TRBV5-6 | - | many
TGTGCCAGCAGCAAAGGACTAGCGGGAGATGTAAAGACCCAGTACTTC | CASSKGLAGDVKTQYF | TRBJ2-5 | 16 | TRBV2 | TRBD2 | -
TGTGCCAGCACTTTGGACAGGGGTAGTGAGACCCAGTACTTC | CASTLDRGSETQYF | TRBJ2-5 | 14 | TRBV2 | TRBD1 | many